The clone carrying this T cell receptor beta chain was counted once. The authors reverse transcribed 0.5 to 1 ug RNA with random hexamers. Amplification of TCR beta CDR3 used immunoSEQ multiplex PCR across 54 Vbeta and 13 Jbeta. Using its own MiXCR run on the immunoSEQ multiplex PCR reads, TCRdb lists one record per CDR3 protein. The sample has around 150,000 distinct CDR3 sequences; roughly 94% are singletons. This record belongs to a study of CD8 T cells in Susac syndrome. Study-wide background: When blood was drawn, patients with Susac syndrome were on intravenous immunoglobulin alone, on corticosteroids, or therapy-naive.

The CDR3 consists of 18 residues. The V gene's germline CDR1 is DFQATT and CDR2 SNEGSKA (reference sequence). The junction had 18 bases not matched to a gene; V was cut back by 1 base and J by 9 bases. Sequencing of TCR beta was carried out in blood CD8+ and CD4+ T cells. The gene calls are TRBV20-1 and TRBJ1-6; 7 bases map to TRBD1. This sequence originates from a human donor with Susac syndrome. Sequences were obtained from CD4+ T cells from PBMCs. CDR3 nucleotide sequence: TGCAGTGCTAGAGGAAAGACAGGGCCTGGCAGAAGTATTTCACCCCTCCACTTT. This sequence encodes CSARGKTGPGRSISPLHF.